The present T cell receptor (beta chain) was sequenced within a study of blood T cell repertoires in COVID-19. Background on the study: PBMCs, B-cell-depleted T cells, or T cells were the source of the cDNA or gDNA that made up the material.

The germline CDR1 and CDR2 sequences are MNHEY and SVGAGI. Trimming removed 6 bases from V and 0 bases from J, with 11 bases in between. The CDR3 runs 14 residues. Method: immunoSEQ multiplex PCR; TCRdb's copy keeps in-frame clones and lacks some. The table lists 280,000 or so clones, roughly four fifths of them singletons. The clonotype originates from a woman aged 45-60 years who had recovered from COVID-19. The specimen sequenced was peripheral blood. V and J are TRBV6-5 and TRBJ1-1; D is unresolved. The CDR3 DNA reads as TGTGCCAGCAGCCTCGGCGGGGTGAACACTGAAGCTTTCTTT. This encodes CASSLGGVNTEAFF.